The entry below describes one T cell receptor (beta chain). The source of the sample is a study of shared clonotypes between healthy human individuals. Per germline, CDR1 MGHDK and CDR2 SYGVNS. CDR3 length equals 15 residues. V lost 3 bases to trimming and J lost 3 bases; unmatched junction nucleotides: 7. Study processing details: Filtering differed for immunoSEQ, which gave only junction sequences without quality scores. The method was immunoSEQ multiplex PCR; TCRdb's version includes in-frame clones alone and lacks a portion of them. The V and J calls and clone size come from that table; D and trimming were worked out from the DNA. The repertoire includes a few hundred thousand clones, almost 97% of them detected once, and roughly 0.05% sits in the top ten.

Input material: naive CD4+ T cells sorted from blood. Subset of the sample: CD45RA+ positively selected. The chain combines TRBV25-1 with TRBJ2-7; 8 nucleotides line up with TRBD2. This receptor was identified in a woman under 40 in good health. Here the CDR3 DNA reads TGTGCCAGCAGTGATCAACTAGCGGAGATCTACGAGCAGTACTTC. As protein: CASSDQLAEIYEQYF.